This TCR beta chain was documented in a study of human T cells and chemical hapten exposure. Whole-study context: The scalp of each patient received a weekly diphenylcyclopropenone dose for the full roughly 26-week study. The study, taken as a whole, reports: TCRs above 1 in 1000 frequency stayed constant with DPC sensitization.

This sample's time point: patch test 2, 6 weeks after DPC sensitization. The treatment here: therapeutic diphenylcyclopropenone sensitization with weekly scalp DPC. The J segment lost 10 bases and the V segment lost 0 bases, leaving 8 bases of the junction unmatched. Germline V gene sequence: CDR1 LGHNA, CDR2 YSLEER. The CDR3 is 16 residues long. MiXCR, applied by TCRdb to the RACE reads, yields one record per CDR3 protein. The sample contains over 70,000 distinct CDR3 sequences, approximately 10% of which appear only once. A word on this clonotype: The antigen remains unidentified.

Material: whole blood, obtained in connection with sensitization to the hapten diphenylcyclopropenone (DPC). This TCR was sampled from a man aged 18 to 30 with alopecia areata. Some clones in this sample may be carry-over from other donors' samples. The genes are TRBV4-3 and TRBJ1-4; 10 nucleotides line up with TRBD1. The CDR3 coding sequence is TGCGCCAGCAGCCAAGAGACCGGGACAGGGGAAGTAAAACTGTTTTTT. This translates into CASSQETGTGEVKLFF.